Listed here are 15 T cell receptor beta chains from one sample, sequenced in a study of cytomegalovirus exposure and HLA in healthy donors. Only in-frame clones appear in the TCRdb table, and some are missing; sequencing was by immunoSEQ multiplex PCR. The data contain about 160,000 clones, roughly 86% of them singletons. The sample taken for sequencing was PBMCs. These receptors were taken from a young man in good health and CMV-seropositive.

The chain couples TRBV29-1 to TRBJ1-1; 7 bases match TRBD1. Trimming at V came to 7 bases and at J to 0 bases, leaving 5 bases not matched to a gene. Per germline, CDR1 SQVTM and CDR2 ANQGSEA. The CDR3 consists of 13 residues. The CDR3 bases are TGCAGCGATGGGACAGATTTGAACACTGAAGCTTTCTTT. Encoded protein: CSDGTDLNTEAFF.

The chain employs TRBV5-4 and TRBJ2-7; D might be TRBD1 (6 bases). Trimming cost V 4 bases and J 6 bases, with 17 bases left between them. CDR3 size: 14 residues. Germline assignment: CDR1 SGHNT and CDR2 YYREEE (reference sequence). The CDR3 is CASSLPGHQLEQYF. The CDR3 region has the DNA TGTGCCAGCAGCCTTCCGGGACACCAACTCGAGCAGTACTTC.

This rearrangement joins TRBV6-6 to TRBJ1-5; TRBD1 matches 7 bases. J was trimmed by 1 base and V by 6 bases; bases with no gene match: 6. Germline V gene sequence: CDR1 MNHNY, CDR2 SVGAGI (reference sequence). The CDR3 runs to 15 residues. Here the CDR3 DNA reads TGTGCCAGCAGAAACAGGGGTTTAAGCAATCAGCCCCAGCATTTT. It is translated as CASRNRGLSNQPQHF.

V gene TRBV18 combines with J gene TRBJ2-1; TRBD2 matches at 8 bases. The V gene end was trimmed by 2 bases and the J gene end by 12 bases; junction bases not matched to a gene: 12. The CDR3 runs 15 residues. CDR1 and CDR2 (germline): KGHSH, LQKENI. The CDR3 DNA reads TGTGCCAGCTCACCATCTGCGGGAGGTCCCCAGGGGCAGTTCTTC. Amino acids: CASSPSAGGPQGQFF.

This clone was seen once. The chain is built from TRBV25-1 and TRBJ2-7, with D perhaps TRBD2 (5 bases). Trimming took 3 bases from V and 5 from J, leaving 17 bases between them. The CDR3 sequence is 15 residues long. CDR1 is MGHDK, CDR2 SYGVNS, per germline. CDR3 region: CASSERVSGSDEQYF. The CDR3 DNA is TGTGCCAGCAGTGAGAGGGTTTCGGGGAGTGACGAGCAGTACTTC.

The chain combines TRBV4-1 with TRBJ1-5; TRBD1 agrees at 12 bases. Unmatched junction bases numbered 7, after V lost 1 base and J lost 3 bases. Germline V gene data show CDR1 as MGHRA and CDR2 as YSYEKL. The CDR3 covers 18 residues. This chain's CDR3 is CASSQGPGQGAFNQPQHF. CDR3 sequence (DNA): TGCGCCAGCAGCCAAGGACCGGGACAGGGGGCTTTCAATCAGCCCCAGCATTTT.

This chain links TRBV9 with TRBJ2-2; tentatively, D is TRBD2 (5 bases). Between the trimmed V and J ends, which lost 4 bases and 4 bases, there was a span of 11 bases. The CDR3 extends over 14 amino acids. The germline V gene encodes CDR1 SGDLS and CDR2 YYNGEE. CDR3 region: CASSILASTGELFF. The CDR3, as DNA: TGTGCCAGCAGCATATTAGCGAGCACCGGGGAGCTGTTTTTT.

The gene calls are TRBV18 and TRBJ2-7; possibly TRBD2 for D (5 bases). Germline lookup yields CDR1 KGHSH and CDR2 LQKENI. The CDR3 loop spans 14 amino acids. The V gene lost 0 bases and the J gene lost 2 bases, with 8 bases spanning the gap. This CDR3 reads CASSPPDSTYEQYF. The CDR3 DNA is TGTGCCAGCTCACCACCGGACTCTACCTACGAGCAGTACTTC.

The J gene is TRBJ2-2, the V gene TRBV7-9; 8 bases match TRBD1. CDR1 is SEHNR, CDR2 FQNEAQ, per germline (reference sequence). The trim removed 5 bases at V and 1 base at J, leaving 3 bases unmatched. CDR3 length equals 15 residues. CDR3: CASSRTGKNTGELFF. The CDR3, as DNA: TGTGCCAGCAGCAGGACAGGGAAGAACACCGGGGAGCTGTTTTTT.

The sample holds a few counts of this clone. The rearrangement joins TRBV28 to TRBJ2-1; possibly TRBD1 for D (5 bases). V was shortened by 5 bases and J by 10 bases, with 18 bases between the two germline ends. From germline, CDR1 is MDHEN and CDR2 SYDVKM. This CDR3 has 14 amino acids. CDR3 amino acids: CASSPFGAVREQFF. DNA of the CDR3: TGTGCCAGCAGTCCCTTTGGGGCGGTTCGCGAGCAGTTCTTC.

This sequence joins TRBV28 and TRBJ2-4; the match to TRBD1 covers 9 bases. V trimming: 2 bases; J trimming: 0 bases; junction bases outside the gene matches: 14. Per the germline V gene, CDR1 is MDHEN and CDR2 is SYDVKM. This CDR3 region has 20 residues. The CDR3 sequence is CASSLIGVRDRDLAKNIQYF. The DNA for the CDR3 is TGTGCCAGCAGTTTAATTGGAGTTCGGGACAGGGACTTAGCCAAAAACATTCAGTACTTC.

The chain couples TRBV7-6 to TRBJ1-1, with 12 bases aligning to TRBD1. The CDR3 extends over 15 amino acids. CDR1 is SGHVS and CDR2 is FNYEAQ in the germline V gene. Trimming removed 6 bases from V and 6 bases from J; junction bases left unmatched: 8. In DNA form, the CDR3 reads TGTGCCAGCAGTCCGGGACAGGGGGCATCGCCTGAAGCTTTCTTT. The encoded protein is CASSPGQGASPEAFF.

A word on this clone: In the same sample, other DNA sequences code for this CDR3. The chain joins TRBV5-1 to TRBJ2-7; no definite D call. The germline V and J ends were trimmed by 2 bases and 0 bases, with 9 bases remaining between them. The CDR3 is 14 amino acids. Germline CDR1 is SGHRS and CDR2 is YFSETQ. The CDR3 loop reads CASSFQVSSYEQYF. For the CDR3, the DNA is TGCGCCAGCAGCTTCCAGGTTAGCTCCTACGAGCAGTACTTC. Using reference TRBV5-1 and TRBJ2-7 for the parts outside the CDR3, the full variable domain is KAGVTQTPRYLIKTRGQQVTLSCSPISGHRSVSWYQQTPGQGLQFLFEYFSETQRNKGNFPGRFSGRQFSNSRSEMNVSTLELGDSALYLCASSFQVSSYEQYFGPGTRLTVT.

The sample holds one count of this clone. V usage is TRBV2 and J usage is TRBJ1-1; TRBD1 matches 12 bases. V lost 4 bases, J lost 3 bases, and 12 bases stayed unmatched. The CDR3 runs to 18 residues. The germline CDR1 and CDR2 sequences are SNHLY and FYNNEI. CDR3 coding DNA: TGTGCCAGCAGTGTTTCGGGACAGGGGGCGGGGTGGGACACTGAAGCTTTCTTT. Amino acid sequence: CASSVSGQGAGWDTEAFF.

V and J are TRBV4-1 and TRBJ2-7; no clear D gene. Germline CDR1 MGHRA, CDR2 YSYEKL. This CDR3 spans 13 amino acids. The V and J ends lost 1 base and 4 bases respectively, with 8 bases between them. CDR3 bases: TGCGCCAGCAGCCAAGTCGGCAGGTACGAGCAGTACTTC. Translated, it gives CASSQVGRYEQYF.